This TCR beta chain was sequenced during a study of CD8+CD57+ T cells in acquired aplastic anemia (dated by TCRdb to between 2017 and 2018). As for the study more broadly: On average, sorted CD4+ and CD8+ cells yielded 3 to 4 ug of extracted DNA, with a range of about 0.17 to 27.4 ug. A CD8+CD57+ expansion meant a frequency higher than the mean frequency seen in healthy subjects. Broader findings and caveats from the paper: Between patients and healthy controls, no significant difference in CD8+ Simpson's diversity was found (P=0.060). Roughly 30 CD8+ CDR3 sequences were found to be shared between patients and controls, but these sequences appeared to be highly expressed in patients and within the immunodominant clones of the patients.

Flow cytometry had shown CD8+CD57+ cell expansion in the patients selected for sequencing. Severe acquired aplastic anemia was diagnosed in all patients according to International Study of Aplastic Anemia and Agranulocytosis and Camitta criteria. No therapy had been received by the patients at the time of blood sampling. The study deep-sequenced TCR repertoires of sorted CD4+ and CD8+ blood T cells from severe aplastic anemia patients and healthy subjects. Patients were enrolled under clinicaltrials.gov protocols 00001620, 01623167, 00001397, 00071045, 00081523 and 00961064 in the USA. Ficoll-Paque density gradient centrifugation was used to isolate peripheral blood mononuclear cells. CD4+ and CD8+ T cells were sorted by FACS or magnetic beads before DNA extraction. On this clonotype itself: The specificity of this receptor is unknown. The sample holds no much larger clone one base away, and base qualities are not on file.

Genomic DNA was used as template for profiling of TCR beta VDJ combinations and CDR3 sequences. An Illumina HiSeq 2000 was the platform used for TCR repertoire sequencing. Regarding the original processing steps: Repertoire assessment relied on Simpson's diversity index, CDR3 size and DJ length profiles, and TRBV/TRBJ rearrangement plots. Whichever DNA sequence was most abundant in the deep sequencing data was defined as the immunodominant clone. CDR3 amino acid sequences were screened for sharing across subjects and were compared with published repertoires and the VDJdb database. Starting from the raw public reads, TCRdb applied fastp trimming at Q25, assembled clones with MiXCR and retained in-frame beta chains. Rows are combined by CDR3 protein, so each entry shows the most common genes and DNA. The V and J calls, along with clone size, are taken from TCRdb and not from the paper's own processing. The sample yields about 150,000 distinct CDR3 sequences; about 50% were counted once. Together, the top ten hold under 35% of the sample.

According to the germline V gene, CDR1 reads SNHLY and CDR2 reads FYNNEI. From the cysteine up to the phenylalanine, the CDR3 has a length of 15 residues. Left in the record is the CDR3 DNA by itself, 45 bases read in frame from the first base. The junction shows trimming of 2 bases on V and 6 bases on J, and the gene matches do not reach 5 bases of it. The TCR sequence derives from a human donor with aplastic anemia. Sequencing was performed on sorted CD4+, CD8+, or CD8+CD57+ T cells (not recorded which) from PBMCs. The V and J segments used are TRBV2 and TRBJ1-4; 8 bases in the junction line up with TRBD1. The CDR3 protein: CASSETGGVDEKLFF. The nucleotide sequence reads as follows: TGTGCCAGCAGTGAAACAGGGGGTGTCGATGAAAAACTGTTTTTT.